The clone carrying this TCR beta chain has a handful of counts. Its target is unknown. Clones were sequenced by immunoSEQ multiplex PCR, and TCRdb holds only the in-frame ones, with some missing. The top ten hold over 0.1% of the sample, which has some 2,400,000 clones, approximately 96% seen once. The data were obtained in a study of shared clonotypes between healthy human individuals. Study observations and caveats: Donor clonotype sharing was expected to depend on sequencing depth.

Donors were Caucasian adults residing in Nashville, Tennessee, USA. V gave up 0 bases and J gave up 5 bases; unmatched junction bases: 0. Germline loops: CDR1 SGHTS, CDR2 YDEGEE. CDR3 length: 15 residues. The specimen was naive CD4+ T cells sorted from blood. The subset is: CD45RA+ positively selected. This receptor was identified in a man between 18 and 35 years old in good health. This sequence joins TRBV5-8 and TRBJ2-3; 13 bases line up with TRBD2. CDR3 bases: TGTGCCAGCAGCTTGGGACTAGCGGGGGGAGATACGCAGTATTTT. Translated: CASSLGLAGGDTQYF.